These 29 T cell receptor beta chains came from one sample sequenced in a study of cytomegalovirus exposure and HLA in healthy donors. The PCR contained 60 Vbeta and 13 Jbeta primers. Here immunoSEQ multiplex PCR was the method, and the copy in TCRdb shows in-frame clones only, minus some. The sample has about 170,000 clones; 82% are singletons. Sequenced material: PBMCs. The receptor source for this set is a girl aged 2-9 years in good health and CMV-seropositive.

The J gene is TRBJ2-1, the V gene TRBV2, with 8 bases that match TRBD1. The trim removed 6 bases at V and 7 bases at J, leaving 8 bases unmatched. This CDR3 comprises 14 residues. CDR1 is SNHLY and CDR2 is FYNNEI in the germline V gene. In DNA form, the CDR3 reads TGTGCCAGCAGGGGGGACAGGTCAGCAAATGAGCAGTTCTTC. Residues: CASRGDRSANEQFF.

The chain combines TRBV6-5 with TRBJ2-3; 9 bases line up with TRBD2. Trimming took 6 bases from V and 6 from J; bases not matched to a gene: 7. CDR1 MNHEY and CDR2 SVGAGI come from the germline V gene. This CDR3 has 14 amino acids. The CDR3 DNA reads as TGTGCCAGCAGGGGCGGGAGGGCCTGGGATACGCAGTATTTT. Translated, it gives CASRGGRAWDTQYF.

The J gene is TRBJ1-2, the V gene TRBV28, with 9 nucleotides matching TRBD1. The CDR3 sequence is 15 residues long. J lost 6 bases, V lost 4 bases, and 9 bases had no gene match. The V gene's germline CDR1 is MDHEN and CDR2 SYDVKM. In DNA form, the CDR3 reads TGTGCCAGCAGTTCGGACGGGACAGGGAGGGATGGCTACACCTTC. This encodes CASSSDGTGRDGYTF.

The V call is TRBV29-1, the J call TRBJ2-1; a weak D match, TRBD1 (6 bases). Germline V gives CDR1 SQVTM, CDR2 ANQGSEA. Trimming shortened V by 6 bases and J by 7 bases, and 16 bases separated the two germline ends. This CDR3 contains 13 residues. This chain's CDR3 is CSVWTVMGNEQFF. The DNA of the CDR3 is TGCAGCGTGTGGACAGTAATGGGTAATGAGCAGTTCTTC.

The rearrangement joins TRBV6-1 to TRBJ1-6; D is unclear. V gave up 0 bases and J gave up 4 bases, with 16 bases separating them. Germline assignment: CDR1 MNHNS and CDR2 SASEGT. The CDR3 spans 18 residues. The CDR3 coding sequence is TGTGCCAGCAGTGAAGCGCTTAGCAGGCGGGGATATAATTCACCCCTCCACTTT. As protein: CASSEALSRRGYNSPLHF.

This clone was recorded once. This rearrangement joins TRBV30 to TRBJ2-3; 8 bases fit TRBD1. This CDR3 has 16 amino acids. V lost 2 bases, J lost 2 bases, and 9 bases stayed unmatched. Germline values: CDR1 GTSNPN, CDR2 SVGIG (reference sequence). The CDR3 sequence is CAWSTGQGAITDTQYF. The CDR3 DNA sequence: TGTGCCTGGAGTACCGGACAGGGAGCCATCACAGATACGCAGTATTTT.

This rearrangement joins TRBV4-1 to TRBJ2-2; possible D gene TRBD2, 5 bases. Trimming removed 2 bases from V and 7 bases from J, with 23 bases in between. The CDR3 totals 18 residues. Germline-derived CDR1 and CDR2 are MGHRA and YSYEKL. The CDR3 reads CASSQQRRISTRGGELFF. For the CDR3, the DNA is TGCGCCAGCAGCCAACAGCGGAGGATTAGTACCCGGGGCGGGGAGCTGTTTTTT.

This CDR3 is CASSRRQGPTGELFF. CDR3 nucleotide sequence: TGTGCCAGCAGTAGACGACAGGGGCCCACCGGGGAGCTGTTTTTT. The J gene is TRBJ2-2, the V gene TRBV28, with 8 bases that match TRBD1. The trim removed 5 bases at V and 4 bases at J, leaving 6 bases unmatched. Germline V gene data show CDR1 as MDHEN and CDR2 as SYDVKM. CDR3 size: 15 residues. Looking up the rest from reference TRBV28 and TRBJ2-2 gives the full variable domain: DVKVTQSSRYLVKRTGEKVFLECVQDMDHENMFWYRQDPGLGLRLIYFSYDVKMKEKGDIPEGYSVSREKKERFSLILESASTNQTSMYLCASSRRQGPTGELFFGEGSRLTVL.

The chain recombines TRBV6-1 with TRBJ2-7; TRBD1 agrees at 8 bases. Germline CDR1 and CDR2: MNHNS and SASEGT. V gave up 5 bases and J gave up 3 bases; unmatched junction bases: 9. This CDR3 spans 15 amino acids. The CDR3 region is CASSRSGTGLYEQYF. The CDR3 DNA reads TGTGCCAGCAGTAGATCCGGGACAGGACTCTACGAGCAGTACTTC.

This rearrangement joins TRBV15 to TRBJ1-5; D possibly corresponds to TRBD1 (6 bases). The V end was cut by 1 base, the J end by 7 bases, with 11 bases between. The CDR3 extends over 14 amino acids. Germline-derived CDR1 and CDR2 are LNHNV and YYDKDF (reference sequence). CDR3 in amino acids: CATSRGGRVQPQHF. CDR3 coding DNA: TGTGCCACCAGCAGAGGGGGGCGGGTCCAGCCCCAGCATTTT. The full variable domain, completed using reference TRBV15 and TRBJ1-5, is DAMVIQNPRYQVTQFGKPVTLSCSQTLNHNVMYWYQQKSSQAPKLLFHYYDKDFNNEADTPDNFQSRRPNTSFCFLDIRSPGLGDTAMYLCATSRGGRVQPQHFGDGTRLSIL.

This sequence joins TRBV5-1 and TRBJ2-2, with D unresolved. This CDR3 has 15 residues. Germline assignment: CDR1 SGHRS and CDR2 YFSETQ. Between the trimmed V and J ends, which lost 1 base and 0 bases, there was a span of 7 bases. The CDR3 DNA is TGCGCCAGCAGCTTGTCGGAGCCGAACACCGGGGAGCTGTTTTTT. Amino acids: CASSLSEPNTGELFF. The full variable domain, its missing parts supplied by reference TRBV5-1 and TRBJ2-2, is KAGVTQTPRYLIKTRGQQVTLSCSPISGHRSVSWYQQTPGQGLQFLFEYFSETQRNKGNFPGRFSGRQFSNSRSEMNVSTLELGDSALYLCASSLSEPNTGELFFGEGSRLTVL.

The rearrangement joins TRBV27 to TRBJ2-7, with TRBD2 matching 12 bases. This CDR3 comprises 16 residues. After removal of 2 bases from V and 0 bases from J, the junction contained 2 bases not matched to a gene. CDR1 is MNHEY and CDR2 is SMNVEV in the germline V gene (reference sequence). The CDR3 DNA is TGTGCCAGCAGTTTAGGACTAGCGGGGAGCTCCTACGAGCAGTACTTC. The encoded protein is CASSLGLAGSSYEQYF.

This chain uses TRBV27 with TRBJ1-1, with no clear D. V was pared by 6 bases and J by 1 base, with 9 bases between. This CDR3 comprises 13 residues. Germline CDR1 MNHEY, CDR2 SMNVEV (reference sequence). The CDR3 protein is CASSPSGNTEAFF. CDR3 DNA sequence: TGTGCCAGCAGCCCATCGGGGAACACTGAAGCTTTCTTT.

The chain is built from TRBV2 and TRBJ2-1, with 11 bases matching TRBD2. Trimming at V came to 4 bases and at J to 6 bases, leaving 2 bases not matched to a gene. CDR3 length: 14 residues. Germline CDR1 and CDR2: SNHLY and FYNNEI. Here the CDR3 reads CASSGGLAGNEQFF. The CDR3 bases are TGTGCCAGCAGTGGAGGACTAGCGGGCAATGAGCAGTTCTTC.

This clone was recorded a few times. This sequence joins TRBV15 and TRBJ2-7; tentatively, D is TRBD2 (5 bases). Trimming cost V 7 bases and J 3 bases, with 25 bases left between them. Germline lookup yields CDR1 LNHNV and CDR2 YYDKDF (reference sequence). This CDR3 has 17 amino acids. Here the CDR3 DNA reads TGTGCCACCACCCCCTTCCGCCCATTGACTACGATCTACGAGCAGTACTTC. As protein: CATTPFRPLTTIYEQYF.

This sequence joins TRBV7-8 and TRBJ2-5; TRBD2 agrees at 11 bases. Unmatched junction bases numbered 12, after V lost 4 bases and J lost 5 bases. The CDR3 is 17 amino acids. Per the germline V gene, CDR1 is SGHVS and CDR2 is FQNEAQ. The CDR3 nucleotides are TGTGCCAGCAGCTCGCCCCGAACTAGCGGGAGCGATGAGACCCAGTACTTC. Translation: CASSSPRTSGSDETQYF.

In DNA form, the CDR3 reads TGTGCCAGCAGTTTCGAGGGAGGGCCGGGCAGAGAGACCCAGTACTTC. Translated, it gives CASSFEGGPGRETQYF. The chain employs TRBV28 and TRBJ2-5; 7 nucleotides agree with TRBD2. Germline CDR1 and CDR2: MDHEN and SYDVKM. V lost 3 bases and J lost 4; bases outside the gene matches: 11. This CDR3 has 16 amino acids.

This chain joins TRBV28 and TRBJ1-5; maybe TRBD1 (5 bases). Trimming shortened V by 2 bases and J by 5 bases, and 10 bases separated the two germline ends. Germline values: CDR1 MDHEN, CDR2 SYDVKM. The CDR3 length is 14 residues. The DNA for the CDR3 is TGTGCCAGCAGTTTAGGGGGGATGTATCAGCCCCAGCATTTT. This gives the protein CASSLGGMYQPQHF.

The chain joins TRBV30 to TRBJ1-6; 9 bases map to TRBD1. The trim removed 2 bases at V and 7 bases at J, leaving 3 bases unmatched. The CDR3 contains 14 residues. Germline V lookup: CDR1 GTSNPN, CDR2 SVGIG (reference sequence). The CDR3 spells CAWSSGTGNSPLHF. The CDR3 nucleotides read TGTGCCTGGAGTTCCGGGACAGGGAATTCACCCCTCCACTTT.

V is TRBV7-3 and J is TRBJ2-2; possible D gene TRBD2, 6 bases. The germline V gene has CDR1 SGHTA and CDR2 FQGTGA. V shed 1 base and J shed 4 bases, with 10 bases lying between them. The CDR3 is made up of 15 amino acids. The chain's CDR3 is CASSLIIGSTGELFF. The CDR3 coding sequence is TGTGCCAGCAGCTTAATTATCGGGAGCACCGGGGAGCTGTTTTTT.

This chain links TRBV15 with TRBJ2-1; 8 bases are shared with TRBD2. The trim removed 1 base at V and 2 bases at J, leaving 7 bases unmatched. Germline loops: CDR1 LNHNV, CDR2 YYDKDF (reference sequence). CDR3 length: 17 residues. This CDR3 is CATSRGGGGRTYNEQFF. The CDR3, as DNA: TGTGCCACCAGCAGAGGGGGGGGCGGGAGGACCTACAATGAGCAGTTCTTC.

The V gene is TRBV27, the J gene TRBJ2-5; 9 positions match TRBD2. Germline V gene data show CDR1 as MNHEY and CDR2 as SMNVEV (reference sequence). This CDR3 region has 15 residues. The J segment lost 5 bases and the V segment lost 8 bases, leaving 12 bases of the junction unmatched. CDR3 protein: CASSHAGGPSETQYF. DNA of the CDR3: TGTGCCAGCTCCCATGCGGGAGGGCCAAGTGAGACCCAGTACTTC.

J is TRBJ1-1 and V is TRBV2; 8 bases map to TRBD1. In germline, CDR1 is SNHLY, CDR2 FYNNEI. Trimming cost V 7 bases and J 0 bases; bases outside gene matches: 7. This CDR3 spans 15 amino acids. CDR3 bases: TGTGCCAGCAAGCTGGACAGGGCGATGAACACTGAAGCTTTCTTT. Translation: CASKLDRAMNTEAFF.

The rearrangement links TRBV5-1 to TRBJ2-7; TRBD2 matches at 7 bases. J lost 5 bases, V lost 1 base, and 6 bases had no gene match. The CDR3 sequence is 14 residues long. CDR1 is SGHRS, CDR2 YFSETQ, per germline. CDR3 DNA sequence: TGCGCCAGCAGCTTGCTCGGACTAGGCCACGAGCAGTACTTC. It encodes CASSLLGLGHEQYF.

This chain links TRBV5-1 with TRBJ2-7; D might be TRBD2 (7 bases). CDR1 and CDR2 from the germline V gene are SGHRS and YFSETQ. The CDR3 is made up of 16 amino acids. V gave up 0 bases and J gave up 4 bases, with 17 bases separating them. The CDR3 DNA sequence: TGCGCCAGCAGCTTGGCCTTAGCCGAGGGGGGGTACGAGCAGTACTTC. Its protein is CASSLALAEGGYEQYF.

About this clone itself: Within the sample, other DNA sequences also encode this same CDR3. The genes are TRBV30 and TRBJ2-3; D unresolved. Trimming stripped 2 bases from V and 1 base from J, with 4 bases between. The CDR3 is 12 amino acids. The germline CDR1 and CDR2 sequences are GTSNPN and SVGIG (reference sequence). CDR3 in amino acids: CAWSPGTDTQYF. The CDR3 nucleotides read TGTGCCTGGAGTCCCGGCACAGATACGCAGTATTTT.

The chain uses TRBV19 and TRBJ2-7, with 14 bases fitting TRBD2. The CDR3 length is 22 residues. Germline trimming cut 3 bases from V and 1 base from J; bases unmatched to any gene: 20. Germline CDR1 LNHDA, CDR2 SQIVND (reference sequence). The CDR3 coding sequence is TGTGCCAGTAGTATTCGTCTCGCGCTCCCGGGACTAGCGGGAGAGTGGTCCTACGAGCAGTACTTC. Translation gives CASSIRLALPGLAGEWSYEQYF.

The rearrangement links TRBV9 to TRBJ2-7; 9 bases map to TRBD1. The CDR3 contains 15 residues. Germline V CDR1 and CDR2: SGDLS, YYNGEE. With V trimmed by 2 bases and J by 1 base, 4 bases remained unmatched. In DNA form, the CDR3 reads TGTGCCAGCAGCGTCGCGGGACAGGGATCCTACGAGCAGTACTTC. This translates into CASSVAGQGSYEQYF.

The chain uses TRBV19 and TRBJ2-2; 8 positions agree with TRBD2. The V segment lost 3 bases and the J segment 8 bases; nucleotides outside the gene matches: 8. The germline V gene encodes CDR1 LNHDA and CDR2 SQIVND (reference sequence). This CDR3 is 15 amino acids long. The CDR3 protein is CASSMYSGSPGELFF. In nucleotides, the CDR3 is TGTGCCAGTAGTATGTACAGCGGGAGCCCTGGGGAGCTGTTTTTT.